This record concerns one TCR beta chain sequence. Its specificity is not known. This sample stems from a study of radiation and T cells in renal cell carcinoma. Overall study results and limits: In blood, top tumor clones expanded by 2 weeks, shrinking by 4.

Measured with immunoSEQ multiplex PCR; TCRdb has only the in-frame clones, and not every one. The sample shows some 46,000 clones, roughly 82% of them seen only once. The time point here: blood 4 weeks post-SBRT, at nephrectomy. Described treatment: 15 Gy SBRT to primary tumor, nephrectomy 4 weeks later. Nephrectomy followed 15 Gy stereotactic body radiation by 4 weeks. Germline lookup yields CDR1 MNHNS and CDR2 SASEGT. The CDR3 consists of 13 residues. The V gene lost 6 bases and the J gene lost 1 base, with 9 bases spanning the gap. V gene TRBV6-1 combines with J gene TRBJ1-2; D is undetermined. The sequencing here drew on blood, taken from a patient whose treatment included radiotherapy and nephrectomy. The TCR sequence derives from a woman in her seventies with renal cell carcinoma. CDR3 sequence (DNA): TGTGCCAGCAGGCGGGCCGGTAACTATGGCTACACCTTC. It codes for CASRRAGNYGYTF.